The T cell receptor (beta chain) under discussion was sequenced for a study of T-cell memory formation after mild COVID-19. The table lists this clonotype with a few counts. Its cognate antigen is unknown. TCRdb processed the 5' RACE reads anew with MiXCR; each CDR3 protein has one entry. The sample lists 400,000 to 500,000 distinct CDR3 sequences, roughly 20% occurring once. General study findings and limits: Pre-infection memory held some responding clones, suggesting pre-existing cross-reactive T cells responded.

From germline, CDR1 is MNHEY and CDR2 SVGAGI. The CDR3 has 14 residues. Trimming shortened V by 6 bases and J by 2 bases, and 14 bases separated the two germline ends. The rearrangement joins TRBV6-5 to TRBJ2-7; D remains ambiguous. The material sequenced was PBMCs or a T cell subset sorted from them (not recorded which). The receptor comes from an adult woman who had mild COVID-19 (a few samples of this study predate the infection). Cell type and time point are not known. The CDR3 bases are TGTGCCAGCAGCCCTCGGTGGGGAACCTACGAGCAGTACTTC. Its translation is CASSPRWGTYEQYF.